This is a list of T cell receptor beta chains from one sample in a study of T cells in Graves' hyperthyroidism and ophthalmopathy. MiXCR, run by TCRdb on the multiplex PCR reads, gives a single entry per CDR3 protein. The sample carries fewer than 350,000 distinct CDR3 sequences, roughly 14% recorded once. The source material was blood. Every receptor here comes from a woman in her 30s with Graves' hyperthyroidism that later progressed to Graves' ophthalmopathy. The CDR3 runs from the conserved cysteine through the conserved F or W. The D gene is left open where the match is weak. Size is stated for part of the rows, as once, few or many counts, or as a class when the clone is expanded.

CDR3: CASKRDPYQPQHF; DNA: TGTGCCAGTAAGCGGGACCCATATCAGCCCCAGCATTTT; size: few; J: TRBJ1-5; V: TRBV19; D: -
CDR3: CASSLLGGNTGELFF; DNA: TGTGCCAGCAGCCTCCTGGGGGGGAACACCGGGGAGCTGTTTTTT; size: many; J: TRBJ2-2; V: TRBV7-2; D: -
CDR3: CASSIALGGGGNWNEQFF; DNA: TGTGCCAGTAGTATAGCCCTAGGGGGTGGCGGGAATTGGAATGAGCAGTTCTTC; size: -; J: TRBJ2-1; V: TRBV19; D: -
CDR3: CSGGDNEKLFF; DNA: TGCAGTGGGGGAGATAATGAAAAACTGTTTTTT; size: many; J: TRBJ1-4; V: TRBV20-1; D: -
CDR3: CASSPRSSYEQYF; DNA: TGTGCCAGCTCACCCCGAAGCTCCTACGAGCAGTACTTC; size: many; J: TRBJ2-7; V: TRBV18; D: -
CDR3: CASRLLAGAHEQYF; DNA: TGTGCCAGCCGATTACTAGCGGGAGCCCACGAGCAGTACTTC; size: many; J: TRBJ2-7; V: TRBV27; D: TRBD2
CDR3: CASTSTGVTGYTF; DNA: TGTGCCAGCACATCCACGGGGGTCACTGGCTACACCTTC; size: -; J: TRBJ1-2; V: TRBV19; D: -
CDR3: CASRWTSGRLDTQYF; DNA: TGTGCCAGCAGGTGGACTAGCGGGAGGTTGGATACGCAGTATTTT; size: -; J: TRBJ2-3; V: TRBV28; D: TRBD2
CDR3: CASGDNEQFF; DNA: TGTGCCAGCGGGGACAATGAGCAGTTCTTC; size: many; J: TRBJ2-1; V: TRBV28; D: -
CDR3: CASSATVHNEQFF; DNA: TGTGCCAGCAGTGCGACAGTACACAATGAGCAGTTCTTC; size: many; J: TRBJ2-1; V: TRBV27; D: -
CDR3: CASSPTAVGSTYEQYF; DNA: TGTGCCAGCAGCCCGACAGCGGTAGGGAGCACCTACGAGCAGTACTTC; size: -; J: TRBJ2-7; V: TRBV5-4; D: -
CDR3: CASAQDRAETQYF; DNA: TGTGCCAGTGCCCAGGACAGGGCGGAGACCCAGTACTTC; size: -; J: TRBJ2-5; V: TRBV19; D: TRBD1
CDR3: CASSILANTGELFF; DNA: TGTGCCAGCAGCATACTAGCGAACACCGGGGAGCTGTTTTTT; size: -; J: TRBJ2-2; V: TRBV27; D: -
CDR3: CASSMSPSGYYEQYF; DNA: TGTGCCAGCAGTATGTCCCCTAGCGGATATTACGAGCAGTACTTC; size: once; J: TRBJ2-7; V: TRBV28; D: TRBD2
CDR3: CASSLFGTGRLGGYTF; DNA: TGTGCCAGCAGTTTATTTGGGACAGGGCGCCTCGGTGGCTACACCTTC; size: few; J: TRBJ1-2; V: TRBV28; D: TRBD1
CDR3: CASSVGTGSTDTQYF; DNA: TGTGCCAGCAGTGTAGGAACAGGGAGCACAGATACGCAGTATTTT; size: many; J: TRBJ2-3; V: TRBV2; D: -
CDR3: CASSLKRTEDEQFF; DNA: TGTGCCAGCAGCTTAAAACGGACCGAGGATGAGCAGTTCTTC; size: many; J: TRBJ2-1; V: TRBV7-9; D: -
CDR3: CASSNRDTQYF; DNA: TGTGCCAGCAGCAATCGGGATACGCAGTATTTT; size: many; J: TRBJ2-3; V: TRBV3-1; D: -
CDR3: CASSPTSGTSGRNEQFF; DNA: TGTGCCAGCAGCCCGACCTCCGGGACTAGCGGGAGGAATGAGCAGTTCTTC; size: many; J: TRBJ2-1; V: TRBV4-2; D: TRBD2
CDR3: CARSERPATNEKLFF; DNA: TGTGCCAGAAGTGAGAGACCTGCAACTAATGAAAAACTGTTTTTT; size: many; J: TRBJ1-4; V: TRBV6-9; D: -
CDR3: CASSSWSSQPQHF; DNA: TGTGCCAGCAGTTCCTGGTCGAGTCAGCCCCAGCATTTT; size: -; J: TRBJ1-5; V: TRBV6-2/TRBV6-3; D: -
CDR3: CASRPGTANTGELFF; DNA: TGTGCCAGCAGACCCGGGACAGCGAACACCGGGGAGCTGTTTTTT; size: many; J: TRBJ2-2; V: TRBV2; D: TRBD1
CDR3: CASLSFRDSHYGYTF; DNA: TGTGCCAGCCTAAGCTTCCGGGACAGCCACTATGGCTACACCTTC; size: many; J: TRBJ1-2; V: TRBV28; D: TRBD1
CDR3: CASSLAPLDQAQPQHF; DNA: TGTGCCAGCAGTTTAGCGCCCCTGGACCAGGCTCAGCCCCAGCATTTT; size: many; J: TRBJ1-5; V: TRBV12-3/TRBV12-4; D: -
CDR3: CASSFWGGLTGELFF; DNA: TGTGCCAGCAGTTTTTGGGGGGGGCTCACCGGGGAGCTGTTTTTT; size: many; J: TRBJ2-2; V: TRBV12-3/TRBV12-4; D: -
CDR3: CAWSTGQGAPYEQYF; DNA: TGTGCCTGGAGTACTGGACAGGGGGCCCCCTACGAGCAGTACTTC; size: many; J: TRBJ2-7; V: TRBV30; D: TRBD1
CDR3: CASSFRGSGELFF; DNA: TGTGCCAGCAGCTTCAGGGGTTCGGGGGAGCTGTTTTTT; size: many; J: TRBJ2-2; V: TRBV7-2; D: -
CDR3: CASSFQGLNTGAFF; DNA: TGTGCCAGCAGTTTTCAGGGATTGAACACTGGAGCTTTCTTT; size: once; J: TRBJ1-1; V: TRBV27; D: -
CDR3: CASSLYGTASVNEQFF; DNA: TGTGCCAGCAGTTTATACGGGACAGCCTCGGTCAATGAGCAGTTCTTC; size: many; J: TRBJ2-1; V: TRBV27; D: TRBD1
CDR3: CASSWALGNSYNEQFF; DNA: TGTGCCAGCAGTTGGGCCCTAGGGAACTCCTACAATGAGCAGTTCTTC; size: many; J: TRBJ2-1; V: TRBV27; D: -
CDR3: CSARGEVAYSYGQYF; DNA: TGCAGTGCTAGAGGGGAGGTGGCGTATTCCTACGGGCAGTACTTC; size: few; J: TRBJ2-7; V: TRBV20-1; D: -
CDR3: CASSLPGTPWADTQYF; DNA: TGTGCCAGCAGTTTACCGGGCACTCCCTGGGCAGATACGCAGTATTTT; size: many; J: TRBJ2-3; V: TRBV27; D: -
CDR3: CASSLALAGGSFSTDTQYF; DNA: TGTGCCAGCAGCTTAGCCCTAGCGGGGGGTTCCTTTAGCACAGATACGCAGTATTTT; size: -; J: TRBJ2-3; V: TRBV11-2; D: TRBD2
CDR3: CAISERWRNTEAFF; DNA: TGTGCCATCAGTGAAAGGTGGAGGAACACTGAAGCTTTCTTT; size: many; J: TRBJ1-1; V: TRBV10-3; D: -
CDR3: CASSGAYEQFF; DNA: TGTGCCAGCAGTGGGGCATACGAGCAGTTCTTC; size: few; J: TRBJ2-1; V: TRBV6-1; D: -
CDR3: CASRAGIYEQYF; DNA: TGTGCCAGCAGGGCAGGGATCTACGAGCAGTACTTC; size: many; J: TRBJ2-7; V: TRBV28; D: -
CDR3: CASSPLGGRAGDNEQFF; DNA: TGTGCCAGCAGCCCCTTGGGCGGGAGGGCCGGGGACAATGAGCAGTTCTTC; size: many; J: TRBJ2-1; V: TRBV11-2; D: TRBD2
CDR3: CASSWVRDSKGNQPQHF; DNA: TGTGCCAGCAGTTGGGTGAGGGACAGTAAGGGCAATCAGCCCCAGCATTTT; size: -; J: TRBJ1-5; V: TRBV28; D: TRBD1
CDR3: CASSGSTDTQYF; DNA: TGTGCCAGCAGCGGGAGTACAGATACGCAGTATTTT; size: many; J: TRBJ2-3; V: TRBV12-3/TRBV12-4; D: -
CDR3: CASSAPRQDTQYF; DNA: TGTGCCAGCAGCGCCCCCCGGCAAGATACGCAGTATTTT; size: few; J: TRBJ2-3; V: TRBV7-8; D: -
CDR3: CASSPDNEQFF; DNA: TGTGCCAGCAGTCCGGACAATGAGCAGTTCTTC; size: many; J: TRBJ2-1; V: TRBV12-3/TRBV12-4; D: -
CDR3: CAISESSQPIISSYNEQFF; DNA: TGTGCCATCAGTGAGTCGTCCCAGCCGATCATCTCCTCGTACAATGAGCAGTTCTTC; size: many; J: TRBJ2-1; V: TRBV10-3; D: -
CDR3: CSARDKAGGVETQYF; DNA: TGCAGTGCTAGAGATAAGGCGGGGGGGGTAGAGACCCAGTACTTC; size: many; J: TRBJ2-5; V: TRBV20-1; D: TRBD2
CDR3: CSAEEGDSTDTQYF; DNA: TGCAGCGCGGAAGAGGGAGATAGCACAGATACGCAGTATTTT; size: -; J: TRBJ2-3; V: TRBV29-1; D: -
CDR3: CASSPSPWTGEQFF; DNA: TGTGCCAGCAGTCCATCACCATGGACTGGCGAGCAGTTCTTC; size: many; J: TRBJ2-1; V: TRBV6-2/TRBV6-3; D: -
CDR3: CSAIGTSGTSSYNEQFF; DNA: TGCAGTGCTATCGGGACTAGCGGTACTAGCTCCTACAATGAGCAGTTCTTC; size: many; J: TRBJ2-1; V: TRBV20-1; D: TRBD2
CDR3: CASSWKSRGRTEAFF; DNA: TGTGCCAGCAGTTGGAAAAGCAGGGGGCGTACTGAAGCTTTCTTT; size: many; J: TRBJ1-1; V: TRBV6-1; D: TRBD1
CDR3: CASSHSGESYEQYF; DNA: TGTGCCAGCAGCCATTCGGGGGAGTCTTACGAGCAGTACTTC; size: -; J: TRBJ2-7; V: TRBV3-1; D: -
CDR3: CSVEHLTAGEQYF; DNA: TGCAGCGTTGAACACCTCACCGCGGGCGAGCAGTACTTC; size: many; J: TRBJ2-7; V: TRBV29-1; D: -
CDR3: CASSEGRSGDEKLFF; DNA: TGTGCCAGCAGTGAAGGGAGGTCAGGGGACGAAAAACTGTTTTTT; size: many; J: TRBJ1-4; V: TRBV2; D: -
CDR3: CASSTVAGEVYEQYF; DNA: TGTGCCAGCAGCACAGTGGCGGGAGAGGTCTACGAGCAGTACTTC; size: many; J: TRBJ2-7; V: TRBV7-2; D: TRBD2
CDR3: CASSTGVSALYEQYF; DNA: TGTGCCAGCAGCACAGGGGTTAGTGCCCTCTACGAGCAGTACTTC; size: many; J: TRBJ2-7; V: TRBV4-2; D: TRBD1